This T cell receptor beta chain stems from a study of identical twins. A template switching step contributed a universal primer site, while unique molecular identifiers were present in the cDNA. TCRdb reanalysed the 5' RACE reads using MiXCR and keeps one entry per CDR3 protein. The sample includes 200,000 to 250,000 distinct CDR3 sequences, around 6.8% of them seen just once. This clonotype was picked up many times. The antigen is undetermined. CDR3 length: 15 amino acids. Looked up from germline, CDR1 is MRHNA and CDR2 is SNTAGT. Trimming removed 4 bases from V and 7 bases from J, with 17 bases in between. Study-wide points: Conclusions were drawn cross-sectionally by statistical analysis, without following the same donors. Clonotypes of the beta chain that were abundant in cord blood carried fewer insertions (memory repertoires showed none). Sequences that were beta out-of-frame showed weaker excess twin sharing.

This sample also belongs to another study, concerning yellow fever vaccine responses in identical twins.

The chain couples TRBV6-4 to TRBJ2-1, with D possibly TRBD1 on 6 matching bases. The sequenced sample consisted of memory (CD45RO+) T cells sorted from blood. The origin of this receptor is a woman aged 18-35 years in good health. CDR3 sequence: CASSVLGASGNEQFF. CDR3 in DNA: TGTGCCAGCAGTGTATTGGGGGCGTCGGGGAATGAGCAGTTCTTC.